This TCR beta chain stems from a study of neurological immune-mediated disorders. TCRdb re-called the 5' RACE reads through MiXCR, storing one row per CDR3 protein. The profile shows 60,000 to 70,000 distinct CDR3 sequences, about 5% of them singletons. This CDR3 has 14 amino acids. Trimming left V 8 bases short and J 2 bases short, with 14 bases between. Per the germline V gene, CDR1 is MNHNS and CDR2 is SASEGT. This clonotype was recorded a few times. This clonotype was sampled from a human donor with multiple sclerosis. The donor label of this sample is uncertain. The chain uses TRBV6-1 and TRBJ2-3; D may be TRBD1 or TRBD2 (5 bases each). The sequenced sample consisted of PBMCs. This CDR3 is CASPGQDSTDTQYF. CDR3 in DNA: TGTGCCAGCCCAGGGCAGGACTCCACAGATACGCAGTATTTT.